This T cell receptor beta chain was captured by sequencing in a study of cytotoxic CD8 clonotypes in ibrutinib-treated CLL. Study-level information: Enrolment comprised some 10 relapsed/refractory and over 14 treatment-naive patients; fewer than 18 were IGHV unmutated. General observations from the study: Rare overall, public clonotypes shrank or held steady under therapy.

With sequencing, the targeted depth ranged from 1 in 200,000 to 1 in 1 million T cells. Assay used: immunoSEQ multiplex PCR; TCRdb lists only in-frame clones, some missing. The repertoire holds 6,000 or so clones, with approximately 72% as singletons. This clone was detected only a few times. The target antigen is unknown. V was pared by 0 bases and J by 1 base, with 4 bases between. Germline loops: CDR1 SGHRS, CDR2 YFSETQ. The CDR3 totals 13 residues. The clonotype originates from a human donor with chronic lymphocytic leukemia. The chain carries TRBV5-1 and TRBJ1-1; D is ambiguous. The sequencing here drew on PBMCs, taken before ibrutinib treatment. The DNA of the CDR3 is TGCGCCAGCAGCTTGGCGGGGAACACTGAAGCTTTCTTT. Translation: CASSLAGNTEAFF.